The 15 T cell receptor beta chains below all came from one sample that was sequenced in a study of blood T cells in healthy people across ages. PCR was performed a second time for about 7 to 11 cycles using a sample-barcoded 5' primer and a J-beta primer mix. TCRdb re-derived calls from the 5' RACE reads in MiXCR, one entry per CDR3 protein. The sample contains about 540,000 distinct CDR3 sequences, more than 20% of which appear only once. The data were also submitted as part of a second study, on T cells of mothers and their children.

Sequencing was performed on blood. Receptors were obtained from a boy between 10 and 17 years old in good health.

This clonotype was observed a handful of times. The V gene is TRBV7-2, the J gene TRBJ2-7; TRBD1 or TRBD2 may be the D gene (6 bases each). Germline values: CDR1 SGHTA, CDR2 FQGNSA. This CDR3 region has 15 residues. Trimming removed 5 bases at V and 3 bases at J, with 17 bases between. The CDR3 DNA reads TGTGCCAGCAGCCCCGTTGGGGGGCGGTTCTACGAGCAGTACTTC. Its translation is CASSPVGGRFYEQYF.

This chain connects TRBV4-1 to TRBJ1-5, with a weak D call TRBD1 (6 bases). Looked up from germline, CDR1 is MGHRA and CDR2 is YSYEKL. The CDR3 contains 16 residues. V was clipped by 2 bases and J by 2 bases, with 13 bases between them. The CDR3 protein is CASSQTGAGGNQPQHF. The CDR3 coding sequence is TGCGCCAGCAGCCAAACGGGGGCAGGGGGCAATCAGCCCCAGCATTTT.

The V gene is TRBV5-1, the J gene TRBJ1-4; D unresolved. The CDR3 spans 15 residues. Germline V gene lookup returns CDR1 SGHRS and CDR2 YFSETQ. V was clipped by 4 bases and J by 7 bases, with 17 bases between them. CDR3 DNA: TGCGCCAGCAGCGCCCAGACCCCATCGGGTGAAAAACTGTTTTTT. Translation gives CASSAQTPSGEKLFF.

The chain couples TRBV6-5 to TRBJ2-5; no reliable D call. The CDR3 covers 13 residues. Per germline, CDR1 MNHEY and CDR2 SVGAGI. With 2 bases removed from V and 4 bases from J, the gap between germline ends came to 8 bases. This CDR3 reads CASSYAGPETQYF. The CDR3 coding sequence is TGTGCCAGCAGTTACGCCGGCCCAGAGACCCAGTACTTC.

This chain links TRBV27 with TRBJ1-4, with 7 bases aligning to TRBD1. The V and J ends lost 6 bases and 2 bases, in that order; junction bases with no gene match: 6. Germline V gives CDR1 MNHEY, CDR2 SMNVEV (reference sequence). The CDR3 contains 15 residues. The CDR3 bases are TGTGCCAGCAGCTCAGAGGGGGCGACTAATGAAAAACTGTTTTTT. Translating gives CASSSEGATNEKLFF.

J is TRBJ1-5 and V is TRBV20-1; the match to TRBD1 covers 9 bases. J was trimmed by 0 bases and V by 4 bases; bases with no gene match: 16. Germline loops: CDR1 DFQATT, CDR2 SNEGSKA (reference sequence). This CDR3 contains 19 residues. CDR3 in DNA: TGCAGTGCTAACGGGCTCGGACAGGGGTTGATAGATAGCAATCAGCCCCAGCATTTT. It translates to CSANGLGQGLIDSNQPQHF.

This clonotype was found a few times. DNA of the CDR3: TGTGCCAGCAGGGATTTAGGGGCTTCCTACGAGCAGTACTTC. It translates to CASRDLGASYEQYF. The rearrangement uses TRBV11-2 and TRBJ2-7; D is perhaps TRBD1 (5 bases). V was shortened by 6 bases and J by 1 base, with 13 bases between the two germline ends. The CDR3 spans 14 residues. Germline loops: CDR1 SGHAT, CDR2 FQNNGV. Together with reference TRBV11-2 and TRBJ2-7, the CDR3 gives the full variable domain: EAGVAQSPRYKIIEKRQSVAFWCNPISGHATLYWYQQILGQGPKLLIQFQNNGVVDDSQLPKDRFSAERLKGVDSTLKIQPAKLEDSAVYLCASRDLGASYEQYFGPGTRLTVT.

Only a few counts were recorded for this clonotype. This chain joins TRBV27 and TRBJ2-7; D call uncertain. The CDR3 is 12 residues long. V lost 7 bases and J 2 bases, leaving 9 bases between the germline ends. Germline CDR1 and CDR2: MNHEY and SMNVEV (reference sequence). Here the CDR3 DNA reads TGTGCCAGCACAGGTGAAACCTACGAGCAGTACTTC. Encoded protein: CASTGETYEQYF.

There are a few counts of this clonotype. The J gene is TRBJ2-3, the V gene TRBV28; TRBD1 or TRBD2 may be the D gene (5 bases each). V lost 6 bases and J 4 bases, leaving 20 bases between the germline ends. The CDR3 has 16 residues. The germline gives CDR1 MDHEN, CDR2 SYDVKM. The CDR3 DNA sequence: TGTGCCAGCAGGCCAAGGGGACCCCTCGGGTCAGATACGCAGTATTTT. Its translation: CASRPRGPLGSDTQYF.

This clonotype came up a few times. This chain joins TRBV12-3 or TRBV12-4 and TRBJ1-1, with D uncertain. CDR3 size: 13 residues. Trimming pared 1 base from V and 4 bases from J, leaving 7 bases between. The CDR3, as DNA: TGTGCCAGCAGTTTAGGGTCCGCCACTGAAGCTTTCTTT. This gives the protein CASSLGSATEAFF.

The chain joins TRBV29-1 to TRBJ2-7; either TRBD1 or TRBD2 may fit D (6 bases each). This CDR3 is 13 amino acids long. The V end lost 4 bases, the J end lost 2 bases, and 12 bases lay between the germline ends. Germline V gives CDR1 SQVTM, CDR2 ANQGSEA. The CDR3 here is CSVGSGGAYEQYF. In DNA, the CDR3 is TGCAGCGTTGGATCCGGGGGCGCCTACGAGCAGTACTTC.

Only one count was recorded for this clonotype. The CDR3 is CASSGGRGDTQYF. The DNA for the CDR3 is TGCGCCAGCAGTGGCGGGAGAGGAGATACGCAGTATTTT. The V and J genes are TRBV10-2 and TRBJ2-3; 7 bases line up with TRBD2. With V trimmed by 4 bases and J by 5 bases, 3 bases remained unmatched. This CDR3 has 13 residues. CDR1 and CDR2 (germline): WSHSY, SAAADI.

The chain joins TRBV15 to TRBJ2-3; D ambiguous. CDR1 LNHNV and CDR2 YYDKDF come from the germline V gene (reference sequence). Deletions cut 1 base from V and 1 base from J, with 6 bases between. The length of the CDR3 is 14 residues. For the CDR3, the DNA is TGTGCCACCAGCAGAGGGAAGGGCACAGATACGCAGTATTTT. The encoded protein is CATSRGKGTDTQYF.

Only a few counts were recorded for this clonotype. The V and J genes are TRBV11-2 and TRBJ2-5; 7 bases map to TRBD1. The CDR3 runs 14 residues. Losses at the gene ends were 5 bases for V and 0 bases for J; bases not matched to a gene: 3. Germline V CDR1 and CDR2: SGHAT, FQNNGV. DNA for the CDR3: TGTGCCAGCAGCCATCAGGGGGACCAAGAGACCCAGTACTTC. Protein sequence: CASSHQGDQETQYF.

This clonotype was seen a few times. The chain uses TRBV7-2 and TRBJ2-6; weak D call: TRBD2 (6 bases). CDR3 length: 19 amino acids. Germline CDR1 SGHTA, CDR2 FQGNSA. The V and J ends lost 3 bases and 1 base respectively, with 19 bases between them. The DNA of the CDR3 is TGTGCCAGCAGCTTGGGGAGGCGGACGTATCGGTCTGGGGCCAACGTCCTGACTTTC. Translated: CASSLGRRTYRSGANVLTF.